These T cell receptor beta chains were read from a single sample in a study of T-cell memory formation after mild COVID-19. TCRdb re-derived calls from the 5' RACE reads in MiXCR, one entry per CDR3 protein. The repertoire holds 150,000 to 200,000 distinct CDR3 sequences, with 18% as singletons. The sequenced sample consisted of PBMCs or a T cell subset sorted from them (not recorded which). These receptors were obtained from a man between 18 and 29 years old who had mild COVID-19 (a few samples of this study predate the infection). Cell type and time point are not known. The CDR3 runs from the conserved cysteine through the conserved F or W. Each record gives: clone size, V gene, D gene, J gene, CDR3 DNA, CDR3 protein. The D gene is left open where the match is weak. Clone size, where shown, is once, few, many, or a class for clones that have expanded.

>.|TRBV7-2|.|TRBJ2-3
TGTGCCAGCAGCTCACCTCCACTTCGCACAGATACGCAGTATTTT
CASSSPPLRTDTQYF
>few|TRBV20-1|.|TRBJ2-3
TGCAGTGCGAGCCGGGACGGATCTTCAGATACGCAGTATTTT
CSASRDGSSDTQYF
>few|TRBV12-3/TRBV12-4|TRBD2|TRBJ2-3
TGTGCCAGCAGTTTCCTAGCGGGGGCAGATACGCAGTATTTT
CASSFLAGADTQYF
>.|TRBV5-1|TRBD1|TRBJ2-7
TGCGCCAGCAGCTCCGGGACAGGGGGCCTCGGGGAGTACTTC
CASSSGTGGLGEYF
>many|TRBV5-1|.|TRBJ2-3
TGCGCCAGCAGCATCGGACTACCCACAGATACGCAGTATTTT
CASSIGLPTDTQYF
>few|TRBV7-2|.|TRBJ1-1
TGTGCCAGCAGTGGGGGTTGGGGCACTGAAGCTTTCTTT
CASSGGWGTEAFF
>.|TRBV27|TRBD2|TRBJ2-1
TGTGCCAGCAGTTCCCCCGGGACTAGGGTCAATGAGCAGTTCTTC
CASSSPGTRVNEQFF
>few|TRBV5-1|.|TRBJ1-1
TGCGCCAGCAGCTGGGACCAAGGGAACACTGAAGCTTTCTTT
CASSWDQGNTEAFF
>.|TRBV20-1|.|TRBJ1-1
TGCAGTGCTAGAGCGGACCTGTTCACTGAAGCTTTCTTT
CSARADLFTEAFF
>many|TRBV7-9|TRBD2|TRBJ2-3
TGTGCCAGCAGCTTAACGGGGGGTCTAGATACGCAGTATTTT
CASSLTGGLDTQYF
>.|TRBV10-1|TRBD2|TRBJ2-3
TGCGCCAGCAGTGAGTCGGGACTAGCGGGGGGCACAGATACGCAGTATTTT
CASSESGLAGGTDTQYF
>few|TRBV20-1|.|TRBJ2-7
TGCAGTGTTAAAACATCCATCCTGGGGGAGCAGTACTTC
CSVKTSILGEQYF
>few|TRBV5-1|.|TRBJ1-2
TGCGCCAGCAGCCTGGGGGTAGGAGTATACTATGGCTACACCTTC
CASSLGVGVYYGYTF
>few|TRBV24-1|.|TRBJ2-3
TGTGCCACCGGGGTAGCGGAGACAGATACGCAGTATTTT
CATGVAETDTQYF
>few|TRBV4-2|TRBD2|TRBJ2-3
TGTGCCAGCAGCCAAGGGGGCCTAGCGGGGCCAGATACGCAGTATTTT
CASSQGGLAGPDTQYF
>.|TRBV29-1|TRBD2|TRBJ2-5
TGCAGCGTTGGCGGGGGGCGCGGGGAGACCCAGTACTTC
CSVGGGRGETQYF
>few|TRBV2|.|TRBJ2-5
TGTGCCAGCAGTGAATGGGGGGCTGAGACCCAGTACTTC
CASSEWGAETQYF
>few|TRBV5-6|TRBD1|TRBJ2-2
TGTGCCAGCAGCTTAGTCAGGGGGCGCGTAAATCCCACCGGGGAGCTGTTTTTT
CASSLVRGRVNPTGELFF
>.|TRBV6-5|TRBD1|TRBJ2-7
TGTGCCAGCAGTTGGGACAGGGATGGCGAGCAGTACTTC
CASSWDRDGEQYF
>few|TRBV7-2|TRBD1|TRBJ1-2
TGTGCCAGCAGCTTAGGGGGACAGGGGTTAAAGAAGCATGGCTACACCTTC
CASSLGGQGLKKHGYTF
>.|TRBV9|.|TRBJ1-2
TGTGCCAGCAGCGTTGGACGGGGAAACTATGGCTACACCTTC
CASSVGRGNYGYTF
>few|TRBV7-9|.|TRBJ1-1
TGTGCCAGCAGCTTAGATGGGTACCGCGCTGAAGCTTTCTTT
CASSLDGYRAEAFF
>many|TRBV4-1|TRBD2|TRBJ2-1
TGCGCCAGCAGGCAAGCGGGGGGGCCGCATGAGCAGTTCTTC
CASRQAGGPHEQFF
>.|TRBV7-6|.|TRBJ2-2
TGTGCCAGCAGCTTGCGGGGGCCGGCCAAGGGCTGGGAGCTGTTTTTT
CASSLRGPAKGWELFF
>.|TRBV6-5|.|TRBJ2-5
TGTGCCAGCAGAAAATCCCCCAGCGGTCCAGAGACCCAGTACTTC
CASRKSPSGPETQYF
>.|TRBV11-2|.|TRBJ1-6
TGTGCCAGCAGCTTAGACCCATCAAGCTCACCCCTCCACTTT
CASSLDPSSSPLHF
>few|TRBV9|TRBD2|TRBJ2-7
TGTGCCAGCAGCGTAGGAAGCGGGGAATACTACGAGCAGTACTTC
CASSVGSGEYYEQYF
>.|TRBV5-1|TRBD1|TRBJ2-2
TGCGCCAGCAGCTTGTTCACAGGGGCCACCGGGGAGCTGTTTTTT
CASSLFTGATGELFF
>few|TRBV7-9|.|TRBJ2-3
TGTGCCAGCACCCTTGGCCCCGGAGATACGCAGTATTTT
CASTLGPGDTQYF
>few|TRBV29-1|TRBD1|TRBJ2-2
TGCAGTGCCGGGACAGGGAACGGGGAGCTGTTTTTT
CSAGTGNGELFF
>many|TRBV7-9|.|TRBJ1-6
TGTGCCAGCAGCTTTTCAGGGGTCTCTAATTCACCCCTCCACTTT
CASSFSGVSNSPLHF
>.|TRBV21-1|.|TRBJ1-5
TGTGCCAGCAGCCTTGTTTTACGGCCCCAGCATTTT
CASSLVLRPQHF
>.|TRBV7-9|.|TRBJ1-6
TGTGCCAGCAGGCGGGACGGTGCCTATAATTCACCCCTCCACTTT
CASRRDGAYNSPLHF
>few|TRBV7-8|TRBD1|TRBJ2-2
TGTGCCAGCAGCTTAGTCAGACAGGGAACCGGGGAGCTGTTTTTT
CASSLVRQGTGELFF
>once|TRBV3-1|.|TRBJ2-6
TGTGCCAGCAGCAGGGCCCCCCTCTCTGGGGCCAACGTCCTGACTTTC
CASSRAPLSGANVLTF
>few|TRBV12-3/TRBV12-4|.|TRBJ1-5
TGTGCCAGCAGTTTAACGGGAGGGTTTGGGTATCAGCCCCAGCATTTT
CASSLTGGFGYQPQHF
>once|TRBV20-1|TRBD1|TRBJ1-5
TGCAGTGCTACCCGGACAGGGGGGCTTAGCAATCAGCCCCAGCATTTT
CSATRTGGLSNQPQHF
>few|TRBV19|.|TRBJ1-2
TGTGCCAGTGCGGGCGCGGGGCGCTACACCTTC
CASAGAGRYTF
>.|TRBV15|.|TRBJ2-6
TGTGCCACCAGCAGTGACCTATCTGGGGCCAACGTCCTGACTTTC
CATSSDLSGANVLTF
>.|TRBV3-1|.|TRBJ1-2
TGTGCCAGCAGCCCCGGCTCAGGCTACTATGGCTACACCTTC
CASSPGSGYYGYTF
>.|TRBV5-1|TRBD2|TRBJ2-3
TGCGCCAGCAGCCTCAAGTGGCGGGGGATCACAGATACGCAGTATTTT
CASSLKWRGITDTQYF
>.|TRBV5-1|.|TRBJ1-3
TGCGCCAGCAGCTTGACAGTGCCTGGAAACACCATATATTTT
CASSLTVPGNTIYF
>.|TRBV6-1|.|TRBJ2-2
TGTGCCAGCAGTGCAACAAGGGTGGCCGGGGAGCTGTTTTTT
CASSATRVAGELFF
>many|TRBV5-1|TRBD2|TRBJ2-3
TGCGCCAGCAGCTTGGCTACTAGCGGGGGAACAGATACGCAGTATTTT
CASSLATSGGTDTQYF
>.|TRBV4-2|.|TRBJ1-6
TGTGCCAGCAGCCGGGAGCAAGGGGGCTCCTATAATTCACCCCTCCACTTT
CASSREQGGSYNSPLHF
>.|TRBV20-1|.|TRBJ1-1
TGCAGTGCTAGAGGTGTAGGGGGGTATACTGAAGCTTTCTTT
CSARGVGGYTEAFF
>few|TRBV5-1|.|TRBJ2-7
TGCGCCAGCGGACTAACCAACGAGCAGTACTTC
CASGLTNEQYF
>few|TRBV5-6|.|TRBJ1-1
TGTGCCAGCAGCTTGGTGGGTCTCCTGAACACTGAAGCTTTCTTT
CASSLVGLLNTEAFF
>few|TRBV4-2|TRBD1|TRBJ1-1
TGTGCTAGCCAGATCAACAGGGGAAACACTGAAGCTTTCTTT
CASQINRGNTEAFF
>few|TRBV7-3|.|TRBJ2-1
TGTGCCAGCAGCCCATACCCGACAGCCAATGAGCAGTTCTTC
CASSPYPTANEQFF
>.|TRBV4-3|.|TRBJ2-5
TGCGCCAGCAGCCATGAGACAGAGAGGGAGACCCAGTACTTC
CASSHETERETQYF
>.|TRBV2|.|TRBJ2-3
TGTGCCAGCAAAGTCGAAGTAAATACGCAGTATTTT
CASKVEVNTQYF
>few|TRBV18|TRBD2|TRBJ2-5
TGTGCCAGCTCTGAGGGGACTAGCGGTCAAGAGACCCAGTACTTC
CASSEGTSGQETQYF
>many|TRBV11-3|.|TRBJ2-1
TGTGCCAGCAGCTTCGGAGGGGCCTACAATGAGCAGTTCTTC
CASSFGGAYNEQFF
>.|TRBV2|.|TRBJ2-5
TGTGCCAGCAGTGCAGAAATGCAAGAGACCCAGTACTTC
CASSAEMQETQYF
>.|TRBV4-3|.|TRBJ1-2
TGCGCCAGCAGCCAAGATTATGCGGGTTCCTTCCACTATGGCTACACCTTC
CASSQDYAGSFHYGYTF
>few|TRBV7-9|.|TRBJ2-3
TGTGCCAGCACCTTGGCAGGGTTTCCAGATACGCAGTATTTT
CASTLAGFPDTQYF
>.|TRBV7-8|TRBD1|TRBJ2-3
TGTGCCAGCAGCTATTCCGGGACAGTCGGCACAGATACGCAGTATTTT
CASSYSGTVGTDTQYF
>.|TRBV12-3/TRBV12-4|TRBD2|TRBJ2-1
TGTGCCAGCAGTTTCGCCGGGACTAGCCCCGACGATGAGCAGTTCTTC
CASSFAGTSPDDEQFF